The T cell receptor beta chain under discussion was sequenced for a study of molecular identifiers for immune sequencing clone quantification. General study results and limits: In cases of identical TCR molecules sharing a barcode, highly expanded clone sizes could be underestimated. In naive cells, under 1% of molecules belonged to clones above 20 RNA copies, against over 97% in effector cells.

Libraries for naive CD8 T cells, which were made from 20,000 to 1,000,000 sorted cells, drew on 10%, 30% or 50% of the RNA. The V gene's germline CDR1 is MNHEY and CDR2 SVGEGT. The CDR3 sequence is 13 residues long. Trimming removed 7 bases at V and 0 bases at J, with 9 bases between. This clonotype showed up many times. Its antigen remains unknown. Previously described methods and listed TCR primers were used for bulk TCR libraries. TCRdb ran MiXCR on the PCR reads and lists one entry per CDR3 protein. The table shows under 800,000 distinct CDR3 sequences, with roughly 25% occurring only once. Sequenced: naive CD8+ T cells from blood, with Jurkat cell RNA spiked in. Subset described: FACS-sorted CD8+CD4-CCR7+CD45RA+ naive T cells. This clonotype was sampled from a human donor in good health. Some libraries in this study had Jurkat cell RNA spiked in. V usage is TRBV6-2 or TRBV6-3 and J usage is TRBJ2-5, with D hard to call. For the CDR3, the DNA is TGTGCCAGCAACTTCCCGTACCAAGAGACCCAGTACTTC. Its translation is CASNFPYQETQYF.